This T cell receptor (beta chain) was profiled in a study of T cells in Graves' hyperthyroidism and ophthalmopathy. Study context: The blood sample was taken at first diagnosis, before treatment began. Study findings and constraints: From stable hyperthyroidism, ophthalmopathy was separated by a 13 V-J model.

Comments on this clonotype: Its antigen is not known.

For ophthalmopathy patients, the Clinical Activity Score was at least 3 and the NOSPECS grade at least 4; duration was under 3 months. J gave up 5 bases and V 3 bases, and 10 bases lay outside the gene matches. Looked up from germline, CDR1 is MNHEY and CDR2 is SMNVEV (reference sequence). The CDR3 runs 16 residues. From RNA transcripts, TCR beta CDR3 regions were amplified. With the HTBI primer set, the TCR CDR3 went through a first round of RT-PCR. TCRdb itself ran the multiplex PCR reads through MiXCR, one entry per CDR3 protein. The data contain fewer than 700,000 distinct CDR3 sequences, roughly a sixth of them singletons.

The chain links TRBV27 to TRBJ2-5; 9 bases fit TRBD2. The TCR was taken from a young woman with Graves' ophthalmopathy. The sequencing sample was made of blood. The CDR3: CASSFLSGGGGETQYF. The CDR3 nucleotides are TGTGCCAGCAGTTTCCTTAGCGGGGGCGGCGGGGAGACCCAGTACTTC.